The clone carrying this TCR beta chain was recorded only once. The antigen is not known. The treatment was: approximately nine-day PBMC culture with coronavirus spike peptide pools or control peptides (ViraFEST assay). With the Oncomine TCR Beta short-read assay, DNA from cultured CD4+ T cells was sequenced. One entry per CDR3 protein, called by TCRdb with MiXCR from the PCR reads. The sample records around 25,000 distinct CDR3 sequences, roughly 42% being singletons. The data were taken from a study of vaccination and CD4 T cells after COVID-19. In germline, CDR1 is SGHVS, CDR2 FNYEAQ. CDR3 size: 15 residues. The V and J ends lost 5 bases and 4 bases respectively, with 14 bases between them.

The sample was CD4+ T cells from blood, cultured in vitro. The sequence was collected from a human donor who had recovered from COVID-19. This chain joins TRBV7-6 and TRBJ1-4, with a tentative D call TRBD1 (6 bases). The CDR3 DNA is TGTGCCAGCAGCGTCTCGGGACAAATTAATGAAAAACTGTTTTTT. Amino acid sequence: CASSVSGQINEKLFF. Full variable domain (rest looked up from reference TRBV7-6 and TRBJ1-4): GAGVSQSPRYKVTKRGQDVALRCDPISGHVSLYWYRQALGQGPEFLTYFNYEAQQDKSGLPNDRFSAERPEGSISTLTIQRTEQRDSAMYRCASSVSGQINEKLFFGSGTQLSVL.